A selection of T cell receptor beta chains follows, all from one sample in a study of T cell responses to AZD1222 COVID-19 vaccine. Some clones are missing from TCRdb's copy, which holds only in-frame ones; the method was immunoSEQ multiplex PCR. This table holds 150,000 to 200,000 clones, around 90% found once. This specimen was peripheral blood, taken 28 days after the second AZD1222 dose. The receptors were gathered from an adult who received the AZD1222 COVID-19 vaccine. Both conserved end residues are part of each CDR3. D genes are given only for firm matches. Size tells how often a clone was seen (once, few, many) or the class of an expanded clone, and some rows leave it out.

abundance	d_gene	j_gene	v_gene	CDR3aa	CDR3nt
-	-	TRBJ1-4	TRBV6-5	CASSYPPAGENEKLFF	TGTGCCAGCAGTTACCCTCCGGCGGGGGAAAACGAAAAACTGTTTTTT
once	TRBD1	TRBJ1-1	TRBV6-4	CASIDRERSEAFF	TGTGCCAGCATCGACAGGGAGAGGAGTGAAGCTTTCTTT
-	-	TRBJ1-1	TRBV7-3	CASSRGRFDEAFF	TGTGCCAGCAGCCGAGGACGTTTCGATGAAGCTTTCTTT
-	-	TRBJ2-7	TRBV7-2	CASSPYSTGVYEQYF	TGTGCCAGCAGCCCCTACTCCACGGGAGTATACGAGCAGTACTTC
-	-	TRBJ1-3	TRBV28	CASTTGGAGNTIYF	TGTGCCAGCACCACCGGGGGGGCTGGAAACACCATATATTTT
-	TRBD1	TRBJ1-1	TRBV7-2	CASSLDRGMNTEAFF	TGTGCCAGCAGCTTGGACAGGGGAATGAACACTGAAGCTTTCTTT
once	-	TRBJ2-1	TRBV13	CASSETGLNEQFF	TGTGCCAGCAGTGAAACGGGCCTGAATGAGCAGTTCTTC
-	-	TRBJ1-4	TRBV18	CASSPTDTGSNEKLFF	TGTGCCAGCTCACCCACGGACACTGGGTCAAATGAAAAACTGTTTTTT
-	-	TRBJ1-2	TRBV19	CASSSRGNGYTF	TGTGCCAGTAGTTCCCGCGGGAATGGCTACACCTTC
few	-	TRBJ2-7	TRBV21-1	CASSYSSRYEQYF	TGTGCCAGCAGCTATTCTTCGAGGTACGAGCAGTACTTC
-	-	TRBJ2-1	TRBV7-3	CASSALTVFNEQFF	TGTGCCAGCAGCGCCCTGACAGTTTTCAATGAGCAGTTCTTC
-	TRBD2	TRBJ2-1	TRBV11-2	CASSAGGRHGEQFF	TGTGCCAGCAGCGCGGGGGGGCGTCATGGTGAGCAGTTCTTC
-	TRBD1	TRBJ2-7	TRBV28	CASSRQGAVYEQYF	TGTGCCAGCAGCCGACAGGGGGCAGTTTACGAGCAGTACTTC